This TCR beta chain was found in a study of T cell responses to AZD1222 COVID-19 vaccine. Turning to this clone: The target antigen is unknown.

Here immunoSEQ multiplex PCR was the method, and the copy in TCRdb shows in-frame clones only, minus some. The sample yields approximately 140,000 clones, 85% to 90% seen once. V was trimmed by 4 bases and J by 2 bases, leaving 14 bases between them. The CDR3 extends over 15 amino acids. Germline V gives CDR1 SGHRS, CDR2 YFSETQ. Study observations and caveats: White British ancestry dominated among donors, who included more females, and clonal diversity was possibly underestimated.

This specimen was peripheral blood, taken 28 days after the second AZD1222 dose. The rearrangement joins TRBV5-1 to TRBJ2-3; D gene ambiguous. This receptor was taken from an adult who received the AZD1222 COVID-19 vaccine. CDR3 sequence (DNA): TGCGCCAGCAGCCCCCCCGGGTCGAACACAGATACGCAGTATTTT. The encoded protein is CASSPPGSNTDTQYF.